This record looks at one T cell receptor beta chain sequence and its context. The germline V gene has CDR1 MNHEY and CDR2 SVGEGT. V was clipped by 4 bases and J by 5 bases; unmatched bases: 14. The CDR3 covers 20 residues. The record originates from a study of blood T cell repertoires in COVID-19. Whole-study context: Italy, Spain and the United States were the sources of the convalescent and acute COVID-19 samples.

The data were produced by immunoSEQ multiplex PCR, yet TCRdb's version contains in-frame clones alone and is incomplete. This sample has some 200,000 clones, with 85% to 90% found just once. Sequencing was performed on peripheral blood. The chain has TRBV6-2 or TRBV6-3 and TRBJ2-2, with TRBD2 identical over 15 bases. This sequence originates from a woman aged 70-85 years with acute or convalescent COVID-19. Here the CDR3 DNA reads TGTGCCAGCAGTTTCGCCGGGACTAGCGGGAGGTCCAGGTGGACCGGGGAGCTGTTTTTT. This sequence encodes CASSFAGTSGRSRWTGELFF.